This T cell receptor (beta chain) was obtained from a study of blood T cell repertoires in COVID-19. Study-level background: Samples representing acute and convalescent COVID-19 were sourced from the United States, Italy and Spain.

The CDR3 has 15 residues. Trimming cost V 6 bases and J 2 bases; bases outside gene matches: 9. Germline V gene data show CDR1 as MDHEN and CDR2 as SYDVKM. Per the study methods: Amplification of reference gene primers provided the estimated nucleated cell counts. The assay was immunoSEQ multiplex PCR, and TCRdb's table has in-frame clones only and misses some. D and trimming were read from the DNA, whereas the V and J calls and clone size are those reported in that table. The table has more than 400,000 clones, roughly 85% seen once; the top ten hold 3% to 3.5%. Sequenced input: peripheral blood. The rearrangement uses TRBV28 and TRBJ2-7, with TRBD1 matching over 8 bases. The sequence was collected from a human donor in a cohort sampled during active COVID-19. The CDR3 region has the DNA TGTGCCAGCAGCCTAACAGGGACAGGAACCTACGAGCAGTACTTC. It yields the protein CASSLTGTGTYEQYF.